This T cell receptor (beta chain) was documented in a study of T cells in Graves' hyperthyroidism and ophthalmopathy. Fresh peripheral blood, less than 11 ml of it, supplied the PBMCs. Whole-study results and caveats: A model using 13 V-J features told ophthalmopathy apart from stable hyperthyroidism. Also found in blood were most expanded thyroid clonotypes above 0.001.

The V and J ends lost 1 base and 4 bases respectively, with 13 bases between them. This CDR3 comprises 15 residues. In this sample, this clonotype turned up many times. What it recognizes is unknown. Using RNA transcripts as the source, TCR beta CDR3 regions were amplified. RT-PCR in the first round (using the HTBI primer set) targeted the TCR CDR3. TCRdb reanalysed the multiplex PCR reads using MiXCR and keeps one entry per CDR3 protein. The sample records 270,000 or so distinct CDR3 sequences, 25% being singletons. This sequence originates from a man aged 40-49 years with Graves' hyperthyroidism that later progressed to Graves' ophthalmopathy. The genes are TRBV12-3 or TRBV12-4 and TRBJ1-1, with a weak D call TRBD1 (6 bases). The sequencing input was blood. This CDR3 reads CASSLGGGLGTEAFF. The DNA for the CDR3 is TGTGCCAGCAGTTTAGGTGGGGGGCTCGGCACTGAAGCTTTCTTT.